The sequence of this T cell receptor (beta chain) was determined in a study of blood T cell repertoires in COVID-19. The repertoire was sequenced with immunoSEQ multiplex PCR; TCRdb's copy has only in-frame clones and lacks some. Of about 400,000 clones in the sample, around 87% were seen once. The V end was cut by 0 bases, the J end by 4 bases, with 9 bases between. The germline gives CDR1 MNHEY, CDR2 SVGAGI. The CDR3 runs to 15 residues. The chain has TRBV6-5 and TRBJ1-4, with D perhaps matching TRBD1 (6 bases). Sequenced material: PBMCs or T cells enriched from blood (not recorded which). The TCR originated in a woman aged 25 to 39 with acute COVID-19. This CDR3 is CASSYSGRGNEKLFF. CDR3 nucleotides: TGTGCCAGCAGTTACTCTGGCAGGGGTAATGAAAAACTGTTTTTT.